Included here is one T cell receptor (beta chain) sequence, with context. These data belong to a study of control samples from healthy donors and cancer patients. TCRdb keeps only in-frame clones here, not all; method: immunoSEQ multiplex PCR. This sample has about 83,000 clones, with 90% to 95% found just once. The CDR3 sequence is 13 residues long. The germline V gene encodes CDR1 SGHTA and CDR2 FQGNSA. V lost 4 bases to trimming and J lost 3 bases, with 7 bases between them. This TCR derives from a man aged 50-60 years in good health. The sample was blood. The V and J genes are TRBV7-2 and TRBJ1-5; D gene unclear. CDR3 coding DNA: TGTGCCAGCAGCTACCTACACAATCAGCCCCAGCATTTT. Its translation is CASSYLHNQPQHF. The full variable domain, in which reference TRBV7-2 and TRBJ1-5 provide the parts outside the CDR3, is GAGVSQSPSNKVTEKGKDVELRCDPISGHTALYWYRQSLGQGLEFLIYFQGNSAPDKSGLPSDRFSAERTGGSVSTLTIQRTQQEDSAVYLCASSYLHNQPQHFGDGTRLSIL.